The 5 T cell receptor beta chains listed next were all sequenced from one sample in a study of tumor-infiltrating lymphocytes in primary liver carcinoma. A constant-region primer served to make TCR beta cDNA from about 0.5 ug total RNA. Libraries covering TCR beta were generated through three nested multiplex PCR rounds (using a slightly modified ARM-PCR). TRBV1-TRBV30 forward and Cbeta reverse primers drove the first two approximately 10-cycle rounds. TCRdb redid the calling of the multiplex PCR reads with MiXCR, one entry per CDR3 protein. The sample lists approximately 300,000 distinct CDR3 sequences, more than 55% occurring once. Germline DNA was also extracted, with blood RNA taken from unsorted whole blood. Sequenced material: peripheral blood. The receptors originated from a man aged 40-49 years with primary liver carcinoma and hepatitis B virus infection.

A word on this clonotype: A much larger clone differs by one base, so this may be a read error. The conserved phenylalanine or tryptophan is not found at the CDR3 terminus, so this likely reflects a read error. The chain links TRBV6-2 or TRBV6-3 to TRBJ1-5; D remains ambiguous. The CDR3 is made up of 13 amino acids. The germline V and J ends were trimmed by 6 bases and 7 bases, with 13 bases remaining between them. The germline V gene has CDR1 MNHEY and CDR2 SVGEGT. The DNA of the CDR3 is TGTGCCAGCAGACCCCCCGGCGGACAGCCCCAGCATCTT. This encodes CASRPPGGQPQHL.

Concerning this clonotype: Because the CDR3 is missing its conserved closing phenylalanine or tryptophan, this is likely a read error. This chain links TRBV12-3 or TRBV12-4 with TRBJ2-7; 8 bases map to TRBD1. The CDR3 has 13 amino acids. For the CDR3, the DNA is TGCGCCAGCAGTTTAGACAGGGGAAAAAAGCAGTACTAC. Translated, it gives CASSLDRGKKQYY.

With regard to this clonotype: A read error may explain this, as a much larger clone is one base away. The CDR3 nucleotides are TGTGCCAGCAGTGAAGGGTGGACTAACGAGCAGATCTTC. It is translated as CASSEGWTNEQIF. The chain recombines TRBV6-1 with TRBJ2-1, with a weak D call TRBD2 (6 bases). Germline CDR1 MNHNS, CDR2 SASEGT. The CDR3 runs to 13 residues.

This clonotype was picked up many times. The V and J genes are TRBV6-5 and TRBJ2-7; D tentatively reads TRBD1 or TRBD2 (6 bases each). The germline V gene encodes CDR1 MNHEY and CDR2 SVGAGI. With 7 bases removed from V and 6 bases from J, the gap between germline ends came to 10 bases. The CDR3 is 11 amino acids. The CDR3 is CASIEGGEQYF. Here the CDR3 DNA reads TGTGCCAGCATTGAGGGGGGCGAGCAGTACTTC.

Regarding this clonotype: The junction departs from germline at one end; a sequencing error may be responsible. The chain carries TRBV11-2 and TRBJ2-2; unclear D gene. The CDR3 has 15 residues. Germline V gene lookup returns CDR1 SGHAT and CDR2 FQNNGV. The CDR3 DNA follows: TGTACCAGCAGCTCCCTGAGGAGTGTGGCCGGGGAGCTGTTTTTT. Amino acids: CTSSSLRSVAGELFF.